Each of the 30 T cell receptor beta chains below was sequenced from the same sample in a study of T cell responses to AZD1222 COVID-19 vaccine. Profiling relied on immunoSEQ multiplex PCR, and the TCRdb table lists in-frame clones only, not all of them. The table shows approximately 190,000 clones, with around nine tenths occurring only once. This specimen consisted of peripheral blood, obtained 28 days after the second dose of the MenACWY control vaccine. These receptor sequences come from an adult who received the MenACWY meningococcal vaccine as a control.

With respect to this clone: Germline is not matched at one junction end, which may reflect a read error. This sequence joins TRBV9 and TRBJ2-3; a possible D gene is TRBD2 (6 bases). The CDR3 is made up of 17 amino acids. From germline, CDR1 is SGDLS and CDR2 YYNGEE. The CDR3 loop is CASSPRPGLLKSDTKYF. CDR3 sequence (DNA): TGTGCCAGCAGCCCTCGACCGGGACTCTTAAAATCAGATACGAAGTATTTT.

The chain joins TRBV5-1 to TRBJ2-1, with TRBD2 identical over 8 bases. This CDR3 has 19 amino acids. Trimming at V came to 1 base and at J to 4 bases, leaving 16 bases not matched to a gene. Germline V lookup: CDR1 SGHRS, CDR2 YFSETQ. The CDR3 DNA reads as TGCGCCAGCAGCTTGAGTCTAGCGGGTCCCAACAACGCATACAATGAGCAGTTCTTC. Translation gives CASSLSLAGPNNAYNEQFF.

This CDR3 is CASSPLGTTGELFF. For the CDR3, the DNA is TGTGCCAGCTCACCGCTGGGGACCACCGGGGAGCTGTTTTTT. This rearrangement joins TRBV18 to TRBJ2-2; D may correspond to TRBD1 or TRBD2 (5 bases each). Looked up from germline, CDR1 is KGHSH and CDR2 is LQKENI. The CDR3 has 14 residues. The V gene lost 3 bases and the J gene lost 4 bases, with 9 bases spanning the gap.

This rearrangement joins TRBV11-3 to TRBJ2-2; D call uncertain. The CDR3 is 12 residues long. V lost 6 bases, J lost 6 bases, and 8 bases lay in between. Germline CDR1 SGHNT, CDR2 YENEEA. The DNA of the CDR3 is TGTGCCAGCAGTCGGGTAGCCGGGGAGCTGTTTTTT. Its translation is CASSRVAGELFF.

The gene calls are TRBV11-1 and TRBJ2-5; maybe TRBD2 (6 bases). Per the germline V gene, CDR1 is SGHAT and CDR2 is FQDESV (reference sequence). V was shortened by 3 bases and J by 5 bases, with 16 bases between the two germline ends. There are 15 residues in the CDR3. CDR3 sequence: CASSLFPGSRETQYF. Written as DNA, the CDR3 is TGTGCCAGCAGCTTGTTTCCCGGGAGTAGGGAGACCCAGTACTTC.

This chain joins TRBV28 and TRBJ1-5; D not certain. This CDR3 has 16 amino acids. The V gene lost 6 bases and the J gene lost 3 bases, with 18 bases spanning the gap. Germline loops: CDR1 MDHEN, CDR2 SYDVKM. In DNA, the CDR3 is TGTGCCAGCAGAAGGGTGGACGTCCGAAACAATCAGCCCCAGCATTTT. Translating gives CASRRVDVRNNQPQHF.

This chain links TRBV9 with TRBJ1-2, with 10 bases that match TRBD1. This CDR3 contains 16 residues. After removal of 3 bases from V and 4 bases from J, the junction contained 9 bases not matched to a gene. Germline V lookup: CDR1 SGDLS, CDR2 YYNGEE. CDR3 protein: CASSAQSGTGVYGYTF. CDR3 nucleotides: TGTGCCAGCAGCGCACAAAGTGGGACAGGGGTCTATGGCTACACCTTC.

This chain links TRBV29-1 with TRBJ1-1; D not resolved. The CDR3 consists of 15 residues. Germline V gives CDR1 SQVTM, CDR2 ANQGSEA. The ends were cut back, 6 bases at V and 0 bases at J, with 17 bases in the middle. This CDR3 reads CSVVGQSSMNTEAFF. DNA of the CDR3: TGCAGCGTGGTAGGGCAGTCCTCTATGAACACTGAAGCTTTCTTT.

This clone has only one observation. This chain joins TRBV4-1 and TRBJ1-1; D ambiguous. V lost 0 bases and J lost 9, with 8 bases in between. Per the germline V gene, CDR1 is MGHRA and CDR2 is YSYEKL. This CDR3 spans 12 amino acids. The CDR3 sequence: CASSQDGVQAFF. For the CDR3, the DNA is TGCGCCAGCAGCCAAGACGGAGTTCAAGCTTTCTTT.

The DNA for the CDR3 is TGTGCCAGCAGCTTCCCAAATCAGCCCCAGCATTTT. Its protein product is CASSFPNQPQHF. The chain carries TRBV7-9 and TRBJ1-5, with D hard to call. V dropped 3 bases and J dropped 4 bases, with 4 bases sitting between them. Germline V gene data show CDR1 as SEHNR and CDR2 as FQNEAQ (reference sequence). The CDR3 is 12 amino acids.

This chain connects TRBV6-5 to TRBJ1-1; D is unresolved. CDR3 length: 13 amino acids. Germline V gene sequence: CDR1 MNHEY, CDR2 SVGAGI. The V end lost 6 bases, the J end lost 4 bases, and 12 bases lay between the germline ends. CDR3 loop: CASSQTEGTEAFF. CDR3 bases: TGTGCCAGCAGCCAGACGGAGGGCACTGAAGCTTTCTTT.

The chain couples TRBV7-2 to TRBJ2-2; maybe TRBD2 (6 bases). This CDR3 region has 13 residues. Germline CDR1 is SGHTA and CDR2 is FQGNSA. The V end was cut by 5 bases, the J end by 6 bases, with 10 bases between. CDR3 sequence reads: CASSRDFSGELFF. The CDR3 DNA is TGTGCCAGCAGCCGGGACTTTTCCGGGGAGCTGTTTTTT.

This sequence joins TRBV6-1 and TRBJ1-5; 9 bases fit TRBD1. CDR3 length: 13 residues. With 2 bases clipped from V and 16 bases from J, the junction kept 9 bases outside the gene matches. The germline V gene has CDR1 MNHNS and CDR2 SASEGT. The DNA for the CDR3 is TGTGCCAGCAGTGAAACGATCGACAGGGGGGCCCATTTT. This codes for CASSETIDRGAHF.

Concerning this clone itself: This sample includes further DNA sequences coding for the same CDR3. V gene TRBV5-5 combines with J gene TRBJ1-5; the D is unclear. Germline values: CDR1 SGHKS, CDR2 YYEKEE (reference sequence). The CDR3 runs 14 residues. Trimming stripped 0 bases from V and 2 bases from J, with 6 bases between. The CDR3 loop reads CASSLAGGNQPQHF. The CDR3 region has the DNA TGTGCCAGCAGCTTGGCTGGGGGCAATCAGCCCCAGCATTTT. The full variable domain, with the rest looked up from reference TRBV5-5 and TRBJ1-5, is DAGVTQSPTHLIKTRGQQVTLRCSPISGHKSVSWYQQVLGQGPQFIFQYYEKEERGRGNFPDRFSARQFPNYSSELNVNALLLGDSALYLCASSLAGGNQPQHFGDGTRLSIL.

To note about this clone: The sample holds other DNA sequences that translate to the same CDR3. V and J are TRBV2 and TRBJ2-3; D is perhaps TRBD1 (6 bases). This CDR3 has 13 amino acids. Looked up from germline, CDR1 is SNHLY and CDR2 is FYNNEI. The ends were cut back, 4 bases at V and 5 bases at J, with 10 bases in the middle. The CDR3 sequence is CASSVGAGDTQYF. CDR3 DNA sequence: TGTGCCAGCAGTGTGGGGGCCGGAGATACGCAGTATTTT. Full variable domain (missing parts from reference TRBV2 and TRBJ2-3): EPEVTQTPSHQVTQMGQEVILRCVPISNHLYFYWYRQILGQKVEFLVSFYNNEISEKSEIFDDQFSVERPDGSNFTLKIRSTKLEDSAMYFCASSVGAGDTQYFGPGTRLTVL.

A note on this clone: Since the CDR3 does not end with the conserved phenylalanine or tryptophan, this likely comes from a read error. It is unclear where the CDR3 begins or ends on the DNA, so no DNA is shown, and the CDR3 is as TCRdb lists it. The J gene is TRBJ1-2, the V gene TRBV21-1. TRBV21-1 is a pseudogene locus. The CDR3 comprises 11 residues, both ends counted. The CDR3: CASTEGGEASS.

The V call is TRBV30, the J call TRBJ2-1; 8 bases are a match to TRBD2. V shed 2 bases, J shed 5 bases, and the junction held 5 bases outside the gene matches. The CDR3 sequence is 14 residues long. Germline V gives CDR1 GTSNPN, CDR2 SVGIG (reference sequence). CDR3 residues: CAWSRTSWDNEQFF. The CDR3 DNA follows: TGTGCCTGGAGTAGGACTAGCTGGGACAATGAGCAGTTCTTC.

The sample holds one count of this clone. The V and J genes are TRBV10-3 and TRBJ2-7, with 9 bases lining up with TRBD1. Trimming took 6 bases from V and 6 from J; bases not matched to a gene: 12. The CDR3 runs to 15 residues. In germline, CDR1 is ENHRY, CDR2 SYGVKD. CDR3 DNA: TGTGCCATCAGCAAACGGGACAGGGAAACGGGCGAGCAGTACTTC. It codes for CAISKRDRETGEQYF.

Only one count was recorded for this clone. The chain links TRBV29-1 to TRBJ1-1, with 8 bases fitting TRBD1. V shed 5 bases, J shed 6 bases, and the junction held 5 bases outside the gene matches. The CDR3 runs 12 residues. The germline gives CDR1 SQVTM, CDR2 ANQGSEA. The CDR3 DNA is TGCAGCGTTTTACAGGGGGTAGCTGAAGCTTTCTTT. Protein sequence: CSVLQGVAEAFF.

This chain uses TRBV30 with TRBJ2-5, with TRBD2 matching over 12 bases. The germline V gene has CDR1 GTSNPN and CDR2 SVGIG (reference sequence). The CDR3 covers 15 residues. With 3 bases clipped from V and 7 bases from J, the junction kept 9 bases outside the gene matches. The CDR3 bases are TGTGCCTGGAGGGCGGTCCCGGGACTAGCGGGGACCCAGTACTTC. It specifies CAWRAVPGLAGTQYF.

This sequence joins TRBV7-2 and TRBJ2-3; D unresolved. The CDR3 runs to 15 residues. Trimming pared 1 base from V and 6 bases from J, leaving 14 bases between. Germline values: CDR1 SGHTA, CDR2 FQGNSA. The DNA of the CDR3 is TGTGCCAGCAGCTTAGTTGGGCAAATAATCGATACGCAGTATTTT. Translation gives CASSLVGQIIDTQYF.

This sequence joins TRBV18 and TRBJ2-4, with TRBD2 matching 13 bases. This CDR3 contains 20 residues. J gave up 0 bases and V 3 bases, and 11 bases lay outside the gene matches. Germline values: CDR1 KGHSH, CDR2 LQKENI. DNA for the CDR3: TGTGCCAGCTCACCGCTAGGACTAGCGGGAGCGGGCGTAGCCAAAAACATTCAGTACTTC. It yields the protein CASSPLGLAGAGVAKNIQYF.

Written as DNA, the CDR3 is TGTGCCAGCGCACAAGCGGGGGGCAATGAAAAACTGTTTTTT. The encoded protein is CASAQAGGNEKLFF. This chain uses TRBV3-1 (or the pseudogene TRBV3-2) with TRBJ1-4, with D perhaps TRBD1 (6 bases). The CDR3 is 14 amino acids. V lost 8 bases and J lost 5, with 15 bases in between. Germline CDR1 reads LGHDT; CDR2 reads YNNKEL (reference sequence).

The chain has TRBV28 and TRBJ2-6; D is tentatively TRBD1 or TRBD2 (5 bases each). V gave up 3 bases and J gave up 0 bases, with 12 bases separating them. The CDR3 sequence is 17 residues long. The germline V gene has CDR1 MDHEN and CDR2 SYDVKM. CDR3 DNA sequence: TGTGCCAGCAGTTTTGGGGGAAACCCCTCTGGGGCCAACGTCCTGACTTTC. It codes for CASSFGGNPSGANVLTF. The whole variable domain, remainder taken from reference TRBV28 and TRBJ2-6, is DVKVTQSSRYLVKRTGEKVFLECVQDMDHENMFWYRQDPGLGLRLIYFSYDVKMKEKGDIPEGYSVSREKKERFSLILESASTNQTSMYLCASSFGGNPSGANVLTFGAGSRLTVL.

This clone was detected a few times. The chain uses TRBV6-2 or TRBV6-3 and TRBJ2-7, with D possibly matching TRBD1 (6 bases). Germline CDR1 reads MNHEY; CDR2 reads SVGEGT. The CDR3 length is 13 residues. V lost 2 bases and J 2 bases, leaving 7 bases between the germline ends. CDR3 bases: TGTGCCAGCAGTTACCGGGACACCTACGAGCAGTACTTC. This codes for CASSYRDTYEQYF.

This chain uses TRBV19 with TRBJ1-2, with D possibly matching TRBD1 (5 bases). The CDR3 has 14 residues. The V end was cut by 3 bases, the J end by 0 bases, with 8 bases between. In germline, CDR1 is LNHDA, CDR2 SQIVND (reference sequence). The CDR3 DNA sequence: TGTGCCAGTAGTATCTCAGGGTCTAACTATGGCTACACCTTC. Its translation: CASSISGSNYGYTF.

This clone appeared once. This chain links TRBV5-6 with TRBJ1-5, with no clear D. Trimming cost V 4 bases and J 0 bases, with 5 bases left between them. This CDR3 spans 13 amino acids. CDR1 is SGHDT, CDR2 YYEEEE, per germline. CDR3 region: CASSGYSNQPQHF. The CDR3 DNA reads as TGTGCCAGCAGCGGTTATAGCAATCAGCCCCAGCATTTT.

This CDR3 is CASSPGQGLTIYF. The CDR3 nucleotides read TGTGCCAGCAGCCCGGGACAGGGTCTCACCATATATTTT. The chain joins TRBV4-2 to TRBJ1-3; 9 positions match TRBD1. V trimming: 4 bases; J trimming: 9 bases; junction bases outside the gene matches: 4. CDR3 length equals 13 residues. Germline V gene lookup returns CDR1 LGHNA and CDR2 YNFKEQ.

V is TRBV27 and J is TRBJ2-3, with D tentatively TRBD2 (6 bases). V gave up 1 base and J gave up 4 bases, with 12 bases separating them. Germline CDR1 is MNHEY and CDR2 is SMNVEV (reference sequence). This CDR3 is built from 15 residues. The CDR3 reads CASSLFLATADTQYF. CDR3 coding DNA: TGTGCCAGCAGTTTATTCCTAGCGACCGCAGATACGCAGTATTTT.

The chain couples TRBV11-2 to TRBJ2-1; D is possibly TRBD1 (6 bases). The germline V gene encodes CDR1 SGHAT and CDR2 FQNNGV. This CDR3 is 12 amino acids long. The V end was cut by 5 bases, the J end by 13 bases, with 15 bases between. The CDR3 DNA follows: TGTGCCAGCAGCACCGCCGGGACACACCAGTTCTTC. Protein product: CASSTAGTHQFF.